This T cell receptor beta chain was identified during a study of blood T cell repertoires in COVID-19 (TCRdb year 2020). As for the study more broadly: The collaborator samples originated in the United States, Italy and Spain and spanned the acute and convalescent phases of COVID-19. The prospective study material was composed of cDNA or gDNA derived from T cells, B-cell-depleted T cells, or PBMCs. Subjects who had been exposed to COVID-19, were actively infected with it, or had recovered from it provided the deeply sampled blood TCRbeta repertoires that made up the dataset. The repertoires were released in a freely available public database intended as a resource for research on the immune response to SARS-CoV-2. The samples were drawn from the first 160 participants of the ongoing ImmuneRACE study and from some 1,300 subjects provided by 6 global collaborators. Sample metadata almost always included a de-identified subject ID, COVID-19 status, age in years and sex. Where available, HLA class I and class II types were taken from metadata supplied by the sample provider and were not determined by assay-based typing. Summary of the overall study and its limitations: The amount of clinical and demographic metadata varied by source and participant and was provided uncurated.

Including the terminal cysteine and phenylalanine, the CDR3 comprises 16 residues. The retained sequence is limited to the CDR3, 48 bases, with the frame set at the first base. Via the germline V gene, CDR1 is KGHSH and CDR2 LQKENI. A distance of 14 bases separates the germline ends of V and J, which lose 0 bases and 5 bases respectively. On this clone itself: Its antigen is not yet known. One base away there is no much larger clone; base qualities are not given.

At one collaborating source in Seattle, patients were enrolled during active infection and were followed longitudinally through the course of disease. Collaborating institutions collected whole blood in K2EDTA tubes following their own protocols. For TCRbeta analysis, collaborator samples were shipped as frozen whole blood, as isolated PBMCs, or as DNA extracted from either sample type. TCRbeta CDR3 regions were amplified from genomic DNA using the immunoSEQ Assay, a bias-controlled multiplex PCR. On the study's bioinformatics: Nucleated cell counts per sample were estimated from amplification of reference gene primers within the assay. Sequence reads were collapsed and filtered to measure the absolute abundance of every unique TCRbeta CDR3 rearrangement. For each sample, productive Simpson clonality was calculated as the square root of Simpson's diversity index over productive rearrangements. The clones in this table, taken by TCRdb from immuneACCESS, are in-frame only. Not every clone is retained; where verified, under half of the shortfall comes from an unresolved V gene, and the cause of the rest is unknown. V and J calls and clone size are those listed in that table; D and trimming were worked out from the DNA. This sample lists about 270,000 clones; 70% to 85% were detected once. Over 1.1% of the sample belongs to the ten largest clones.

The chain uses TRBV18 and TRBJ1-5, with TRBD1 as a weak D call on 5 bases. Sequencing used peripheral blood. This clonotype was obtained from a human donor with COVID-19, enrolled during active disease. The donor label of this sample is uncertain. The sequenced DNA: TGTGCCAGCTCACCACCCTCGGTGGAGGGGCATCAGCCCCAGCATTTT. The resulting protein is CASSPPSVEGHQPQHF.